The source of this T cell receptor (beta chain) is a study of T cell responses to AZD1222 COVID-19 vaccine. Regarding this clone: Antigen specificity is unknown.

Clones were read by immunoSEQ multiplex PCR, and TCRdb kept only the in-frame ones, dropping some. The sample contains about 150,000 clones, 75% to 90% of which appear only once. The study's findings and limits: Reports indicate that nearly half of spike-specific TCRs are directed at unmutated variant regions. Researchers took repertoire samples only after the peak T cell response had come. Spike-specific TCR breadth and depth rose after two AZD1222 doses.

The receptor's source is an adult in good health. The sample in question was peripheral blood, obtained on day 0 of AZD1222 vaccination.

In nucleotides, the CDR3 is TGCGCCAGCAGCCCTTGTTACGAGCAGTACGTC. It encodes CASSPCYEQYV. V usage is TRBV5-1 and J usage is TRBJ2-7; D gene unclear. Trimming took 4 bases from V and 4 from J, leaving 6 bases between them. Germline V gene lookup returns CDR1 SGHRS and CDR2 YFSETQ. The CDR3 loop spans 11 amino acids.